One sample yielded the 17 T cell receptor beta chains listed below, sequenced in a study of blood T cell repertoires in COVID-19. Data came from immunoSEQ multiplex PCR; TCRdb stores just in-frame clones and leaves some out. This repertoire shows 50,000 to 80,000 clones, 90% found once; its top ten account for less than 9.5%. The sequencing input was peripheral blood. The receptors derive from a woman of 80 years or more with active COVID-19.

CDR3 sequence (DNA): TGTGCCAGCATGGAGGGGAACTATGGCTACACCTTC. Translating it yields CASMEGNYGYTF. The chain is built from TRBV28 and TRBJ1-2, with a tentative D call TRBD1 (5 bases). The CDR3 extends over 12 amino acids. Germline CDR1 reads MDHEN; CDR2 reads SYDVKM. Trimming took off 7 bases at V and 2 bases at J, with 8 bases between the two ends.

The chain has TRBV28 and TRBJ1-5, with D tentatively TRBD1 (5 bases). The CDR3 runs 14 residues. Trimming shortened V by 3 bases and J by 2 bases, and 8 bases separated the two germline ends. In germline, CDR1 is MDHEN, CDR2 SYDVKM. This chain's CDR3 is CASSLGPGNQPQHF. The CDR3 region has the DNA TGTGCCAGCAGTTTGGGGCCGGGCAATCAGCCCCAGCATTTT.

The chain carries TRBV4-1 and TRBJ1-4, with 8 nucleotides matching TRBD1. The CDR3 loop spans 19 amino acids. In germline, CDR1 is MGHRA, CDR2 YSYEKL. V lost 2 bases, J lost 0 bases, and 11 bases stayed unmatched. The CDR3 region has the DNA TGCGCCAGCAGCCAATTTCCACGGACAGGGCGATCAACTAATGAAAAACTGTTTTTT. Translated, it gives CASSQFPRTGRSTNEKLFF.

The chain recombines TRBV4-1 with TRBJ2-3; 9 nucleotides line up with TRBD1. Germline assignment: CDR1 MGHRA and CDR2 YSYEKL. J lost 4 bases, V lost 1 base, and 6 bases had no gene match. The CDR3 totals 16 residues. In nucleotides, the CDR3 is TGCGCCAGCAGCCAAGTGGGACAGGGTATTTCAGATACGCAGTATTTT. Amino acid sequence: CASSQVGQGISDTQYF.

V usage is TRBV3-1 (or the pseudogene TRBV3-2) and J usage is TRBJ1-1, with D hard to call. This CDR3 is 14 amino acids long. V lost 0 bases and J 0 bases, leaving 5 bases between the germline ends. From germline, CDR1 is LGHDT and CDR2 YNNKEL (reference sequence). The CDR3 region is CASSQDSVNTEAFF. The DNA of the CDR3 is TGTGCCAGCAGCCAAGATTCGGTGAACACTGAAGCTTTCTTT.

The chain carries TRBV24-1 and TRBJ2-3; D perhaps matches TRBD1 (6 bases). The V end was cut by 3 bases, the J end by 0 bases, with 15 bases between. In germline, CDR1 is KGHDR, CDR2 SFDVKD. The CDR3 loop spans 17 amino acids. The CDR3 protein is CATSDPRTATSTDTQYF. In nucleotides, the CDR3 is TGTGCCACCAGTGATCCCCGGACAGCTACTAGCACAGATACGCAGTATTTT.

This CDR3 is CASNGGGSTDTQYF. The DNA for the CDR3 is TGTGCCAGCAACGGCGGGGGCAGCACAGATACGCAGTATTTT. The chain employs TRBV7-9 and TRBJ2-3; D may be TRBD2 (7 bases). This CDR3 has 14 residues. The V end lost 7 bases, the J end lost 0 bases, and 11 bases lay between the germline ends. The germline CDR1 and CDR2 sequences are SEHNR and FQNEAQ (reference sequence).

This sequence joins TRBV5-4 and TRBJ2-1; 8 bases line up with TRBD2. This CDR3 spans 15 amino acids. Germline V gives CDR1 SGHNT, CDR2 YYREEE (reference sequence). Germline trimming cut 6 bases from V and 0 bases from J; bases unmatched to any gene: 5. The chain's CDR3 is CASTGGEPSYNEQFF. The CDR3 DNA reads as TGTGCCAGCACCGGGGGGGAACCCTCCTACAATGAGCAGTTCTTC.

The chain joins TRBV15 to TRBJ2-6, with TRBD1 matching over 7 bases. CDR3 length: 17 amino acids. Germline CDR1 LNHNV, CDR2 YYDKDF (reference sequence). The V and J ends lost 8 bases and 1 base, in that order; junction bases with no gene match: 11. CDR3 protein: CATHGQAGFSGANVLTF. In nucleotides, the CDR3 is TGTGCCACCCACGGACAGGCTGGTTTTTCTGGGGCCAACGTCCTGACTTTC.

This CDR3 is CASTHRRGSYGYTF. In nucleotides, the CDR3 is TGTGCCAGCACTCACAGAAGGGGGAGCTATGGCTACACCTTC. This chain links TRBV28 with TRBJ1-2; D is perhaps TRBD1 (6 bases). V lost 7 bases, J lost 4 bases, and 16 bases lay in between. CDR3 length equals 14 residues. Germline values: CDR1 MDHEN, CDR2 SYDVKM.

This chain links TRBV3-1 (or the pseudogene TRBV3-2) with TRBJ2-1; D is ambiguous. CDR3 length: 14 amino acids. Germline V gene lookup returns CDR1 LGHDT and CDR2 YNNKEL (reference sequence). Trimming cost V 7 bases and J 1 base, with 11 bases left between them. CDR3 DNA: TGTGCCAGCACCAACGGAGTGTCCTACAATGAGCAGTTCTTC. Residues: CASTNGVSYNEQFF.

CDR3 bases: TGTGCCAGCAGGTCCGGGACAGTCTCTGGAAACACCATATATTTT. Translation: CASRSGTVSGNTIYF. The chain uses TRBV28 and TRBJ1-3; TRBD1 aligns across 7 bases. Trimming removed 6 bases from V and 0 bases from J; junction bases left unmatched: 5. The CDR3 covers 15 residues. Germline V gene data show CDR1 as MDHEN and CDR2 as SYDVKM.

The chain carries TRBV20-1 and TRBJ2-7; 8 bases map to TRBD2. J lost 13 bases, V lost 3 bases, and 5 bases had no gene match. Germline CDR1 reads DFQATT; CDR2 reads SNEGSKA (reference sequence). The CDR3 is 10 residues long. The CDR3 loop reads CSASGGADYF. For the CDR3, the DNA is TGCAGTGCTAGCGGGGGGGCCGATTACTTC.

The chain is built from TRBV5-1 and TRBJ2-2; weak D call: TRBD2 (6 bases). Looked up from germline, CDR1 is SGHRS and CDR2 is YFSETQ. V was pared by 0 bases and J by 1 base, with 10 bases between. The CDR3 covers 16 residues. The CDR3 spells CASSLDRGLNTGELFF. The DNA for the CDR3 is TGCGCCAGCAGCTTGGACCGGGGACTGAACACCGGGGAGCTGTTTTTT. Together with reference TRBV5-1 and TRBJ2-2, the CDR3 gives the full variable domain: KAGVTQTPRYLIKTRGQQVTLSCSPISGHRSVSWYQQTPGQGLQFLFEYFSETQRNKGNFPGRFSGRQFSNSRSEMNVSTLELGDSALYLCASSLDRGLNTGELFFGEGSRLTVL.

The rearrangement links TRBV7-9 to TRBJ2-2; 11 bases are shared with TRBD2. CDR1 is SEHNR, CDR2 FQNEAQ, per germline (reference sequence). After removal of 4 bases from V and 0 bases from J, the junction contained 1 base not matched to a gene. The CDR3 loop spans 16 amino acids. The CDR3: CASSSTSGTNTGELFF. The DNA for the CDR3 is TGTGCCAGCAGCTCGACTAGCGGGACGAACACCGGGGAGCTGTTTTTT. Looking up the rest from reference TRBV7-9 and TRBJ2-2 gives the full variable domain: DTGVSQNPRHKITKRGQNVTFRCDPISEHNRLYWYRQTLGQGPEFLTYFQNEAQLEKSRLLSDRFSAERPKGSFSTLEIQRTEQGDSAMYLCASSSTSGTNTGELFFGEGSRLTVL.

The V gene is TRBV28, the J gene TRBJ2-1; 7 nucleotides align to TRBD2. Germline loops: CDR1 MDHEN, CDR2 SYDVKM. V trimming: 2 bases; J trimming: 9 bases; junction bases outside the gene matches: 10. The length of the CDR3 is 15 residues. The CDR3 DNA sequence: TGTGCCAGCAGTTTACCCCAGACTAGCTTGGGTGAGCAGTTCTTC. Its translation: CASSLPQTSLGEQFF.

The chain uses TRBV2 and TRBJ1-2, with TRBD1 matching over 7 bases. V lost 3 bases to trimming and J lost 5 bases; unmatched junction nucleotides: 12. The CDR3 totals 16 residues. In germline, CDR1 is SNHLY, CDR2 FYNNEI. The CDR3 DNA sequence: TGTGCCAGCAGTGAGGGTCAGGGGGTTAGTCTATATGGCTACACCTTC. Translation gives CASSEGQGVSLYGYTF.